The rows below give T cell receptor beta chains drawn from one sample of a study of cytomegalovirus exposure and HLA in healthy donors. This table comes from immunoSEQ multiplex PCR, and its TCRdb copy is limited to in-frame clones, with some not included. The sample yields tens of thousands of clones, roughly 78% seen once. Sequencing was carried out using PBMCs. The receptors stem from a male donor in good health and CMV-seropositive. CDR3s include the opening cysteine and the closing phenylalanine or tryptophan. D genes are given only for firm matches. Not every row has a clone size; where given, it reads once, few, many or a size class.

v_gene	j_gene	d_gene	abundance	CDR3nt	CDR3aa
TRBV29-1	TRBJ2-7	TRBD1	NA	TGCAGCGTTGCCCATTTACAGGGGCCCATGGCCGAGCAGTACTTC	CSVAHLQGPMAEQYF
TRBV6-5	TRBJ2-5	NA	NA	TGTGCCAGCAGTTACTCTGGGGCAGCGTCAGGGACCCAGTACTTC	CASSYSGAASGTQYF
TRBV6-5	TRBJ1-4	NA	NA	TGTGCCAGCAGACAAGGCCGGGGTAGTGAAAAACTGTTTTTT	CASRQGRGSEKLFF
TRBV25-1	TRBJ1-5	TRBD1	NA	TGTGCCAGCAGCCTGGGGACAGGGAATTCGCCCCAGCATTTT	CASSLGTGNSPQHF
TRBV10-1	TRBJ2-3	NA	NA	TGCGCCAGCAGCCCCAGAGACTGGAAAGGAACAGATACGCAGTATTTT	CASSPRDWKGTDTQYF
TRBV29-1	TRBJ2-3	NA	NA	TGCAGCGTTGTTGGGGGGACTACAGATACGCAGTATTTT	CSVVGGTTDTQYF
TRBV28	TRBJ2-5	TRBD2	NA	TGTGCCAGCGAAAGCGGGGGGGAAGAGACCCAGTACTTC	CASESGGEETQYF
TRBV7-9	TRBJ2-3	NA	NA	TGTGCCAGCAGCTACCCCTCCCGGGGGACCCCCACAGATACGCAGTATTTT	CASSYPSRGTPTDTQYF
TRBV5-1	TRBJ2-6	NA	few	TGCGCCAGCAGTCTAGCTGAAGGCGGGGCCAACGTCCTGACTTTC	CASSLAEGGANVLTF
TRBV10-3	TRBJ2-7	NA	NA	TGTGCCATCAGTGAGGGGGAGGGGGGTCCCTACGAGCAGTACTTC	CAISEGEGGPYEQYF
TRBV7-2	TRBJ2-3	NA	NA	TGTGCCAGCCATTCAGGGGGGACCACAGATACGCAGTATTTT	CASHSGGTTDTQYF
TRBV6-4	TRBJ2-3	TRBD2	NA	TGTGCCAGCAGTGACTCGGGCGGGGGGGCCGGGACAGATACGCAGTATTTT	CASSDSGGGAGTDTQYF
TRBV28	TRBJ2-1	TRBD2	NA	TGTGCCAGCAGTTTACAAGGGACTAGCGGGGGCAACAATGAGCAGTTCTTC	CASSLQGTSGGNNEQFF
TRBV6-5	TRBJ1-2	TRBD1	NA	TGTGCCAGCAGTCAGGACAGGGCCCCCTATGGCTACACCTTC	CASSQDRAPYGYTF
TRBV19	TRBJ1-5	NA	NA	TGTGCCAGTAGTCCCACGGGTCAGCCCCAGCATTTT	CASSPTGQPQHF
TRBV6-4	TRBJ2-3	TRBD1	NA	TGTGCCAGCAGCCCGGGACAGGGCACAGATACGCAGTATTTT	CASSPGQGTDTQYF
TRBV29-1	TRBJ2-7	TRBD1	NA	TGCAGCGTTGGGGGGACAGACTCCTACGAGCAGTACTTC	CSVGGTDSYEQYF
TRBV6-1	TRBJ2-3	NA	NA	TGTGCCAGCTCATTCCAAGCAACAGTCACAGATACGCAGTATTTT	CASSFQATVTDTQYF
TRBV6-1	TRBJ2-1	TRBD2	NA	TGTGCCAGCGTCGGGGGGGGGCGCCACAATGAGCAGTTCTTC	CASVGGGRHNEQFF
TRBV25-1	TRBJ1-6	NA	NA	TGTGCCAGCAGGGCGGGGCAGTCTAATTCACCCCTCCACTTT	CASRAGQSNSPLHF
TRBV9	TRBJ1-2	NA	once	TGTGCCAGCAGCTTCCGGAACGCGGATGGCTACACCTTC	CASSFRNADGYTF
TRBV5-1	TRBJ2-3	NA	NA	TGCGCCAGCAGCTTGGAATTTTCGGCGGGGGATACGCAGTATTTT	CASSLEFSAGDTQYF
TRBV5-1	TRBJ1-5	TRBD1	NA	TGCGCCAGCACCGGGACAGCTGACCGGCAGCCCCAGCATTTT	CASTGTADRQPQHF
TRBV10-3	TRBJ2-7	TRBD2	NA	TGTGCCTTGCGGGAGGCAAGCTCCTACGAGCAGTACTTC	CALREASSYEQYF
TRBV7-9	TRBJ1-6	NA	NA	TGTGCCAGCAGCCCGTCAGGGGAAGGTAATTCACCCCTCCACTTT	CASSPSGEGNSPLHF
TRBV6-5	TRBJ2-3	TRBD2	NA	TGTGCCAGCAGTTACCTGGCGGGAGGTGAAGATACGCAGTATTTT	CASSYLAGGEDTQYF
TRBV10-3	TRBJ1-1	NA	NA	TGTGCCATCAGCCCGGGAGCAACCCTTGAAGCTTTCTTT	CAISPGATLEAFF
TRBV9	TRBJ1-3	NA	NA	TGTGCCAGCAGCGTATCAACAGGGAGCTCTGGAAACACCATATATTTT	CASSVSTGSSGNTIYF
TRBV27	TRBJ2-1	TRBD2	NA	TGTGCCAGCAGAGCCGGGACTAGCGAGTACAATGAGCAGTTCTTC	CASRAGTSEYNEQFF
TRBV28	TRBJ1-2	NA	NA	TGTGCCAGCAGTCTCGAGACTGGGGGCTACACCTTC	CASSLETGGYTF
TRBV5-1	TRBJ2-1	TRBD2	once	TGCGCCAGCAGCTTAGCTAGCGGGGAAAACAATGAGCAGTTCTTC	CASSLASGENNEQFF
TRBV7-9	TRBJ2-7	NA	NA	TGTGCCAGCAGATCCTCCGGGGCCTACGAGCAGTACTTC	CASRSSGAYEQYF
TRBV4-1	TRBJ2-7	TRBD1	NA	TGCGCCAGCAGCGCCCGACAGGGGGCCTACGAGCAGTACTTC	CASSARQGAYEQYF
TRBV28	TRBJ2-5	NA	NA	TGTGCCAGCAGTTTAATCCCCCGGGAGACCCAGTACTTC	CASSLIPRETQYF
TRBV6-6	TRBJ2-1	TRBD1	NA	TGTGCCAGCCGACAGGGGATCAATGAGCAGTTCTTC	CASRQGINEQFF
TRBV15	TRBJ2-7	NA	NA	TGTGCCACCAGCAGAGACCGGGACTTCTACGAGCAGTACTTC	CATSRDRDFYEQYF
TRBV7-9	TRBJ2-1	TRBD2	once	TGTGCCAGCAGCTTGGGACTAGCGGGGAATAATGAGCAGTTCTTC	CASSLGLAGNNEQFF
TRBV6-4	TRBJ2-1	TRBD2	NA	TGTGCCAGCAGTGTAGGGACTAGTTTCAATGAGCAGTTCTTC	CASSVGTSFNEQFF
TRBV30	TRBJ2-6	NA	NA	TGTGCCTGGAGCTCCTTCGCGGGCGGTGGGGCCAACGTCCTGACTTTC	CAWSSFAGGGANVLTF
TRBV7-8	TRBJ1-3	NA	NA	TGTGCCAGCAGCCTACAGGCCGCTACCGGCTCTGGAAACACCATATATTTT	CASSLQAATGSGNTIYF
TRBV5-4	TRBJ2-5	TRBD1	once	TGTGCCAGCAGCCCGGGACAGCAACAAGAGACCCAGTACTTC	CASSPGQQQETQYF
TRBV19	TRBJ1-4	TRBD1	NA	TGTGCCAGTAGCCGGGACAGGGGTGAAAAACTGTTTTTT	CASSRDRGEKLFF
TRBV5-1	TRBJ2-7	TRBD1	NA	TGCGCCAGCAGCTTCGGGACAGGGCCCTACGAGCAGTACTTC	CASSFGTGPYEQYF
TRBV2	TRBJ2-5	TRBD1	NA	TGTGCCAGCAGCGGACAGGGCCTGGAATCAGAGACCCAGTACTTC	CASSGQGLESETQYF
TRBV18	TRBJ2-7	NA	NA	TGTGCCAGCTCACCACTTTCCCAGGGGGGCTACGAGCAGTACTTC	CASSPLSQGGYEQYF
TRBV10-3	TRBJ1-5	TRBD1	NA	TGTGCCATCAGTACGGGACAGGGGAATCAGCCCCAGCATTTT	CAISTGQGNQPQHF
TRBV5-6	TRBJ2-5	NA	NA	TGTGCCAGCAGCTTGGGACTGGAGGAAGAGACCCAGTACTTC	CASSLGLEEETQYF
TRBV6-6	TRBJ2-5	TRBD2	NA	TGTGCCAGCAGGTTGACTAGCGGGGGAGCCCAGTACTTC	CASRLTSGGAQYF
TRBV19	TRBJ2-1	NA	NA	TGTGCCAGCCAGGCAGGGGTCGAGCAGTTCTTC	CASQAGVEQFF
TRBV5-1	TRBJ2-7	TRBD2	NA	TGCGCCAGCAGCTACTATCGAGCGGGGGGGCAAAACGAGCAGTACTTC	CASSYYRAGGQNEQYF
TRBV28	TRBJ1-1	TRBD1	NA	TGTGCCAGCAGTCGGATTCAGGGGGCCGGAGCTTTCTTT	CASSRIQGAGAFF
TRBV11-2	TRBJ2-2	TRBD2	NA	TGTGCCAGCAGCTCGGCGGGGGGGCGCAACACCGGGGAGCTGTTTTTT	CASSSAGGRNTGELFF
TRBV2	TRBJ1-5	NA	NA	TGTGCCAGCACTAGGCTGAATAGCAATCAGCCCCAGCATTTT	CASTRLNSNQPQHF
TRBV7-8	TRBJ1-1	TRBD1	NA	TGTGCCAGCAGCGAGGGACAGGGTAATACTGAAGCTTTCTTT	CASSEGQGNTEAFF
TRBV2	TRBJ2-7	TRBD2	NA	TGTGCCAGCAGTGAACTAGCGGGATACGAGCAGTACTTC	CASSELAGYEQYF
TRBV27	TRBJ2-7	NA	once	TGTGCCAGCAGTTCAGGAGGGCCCTACGAGCAGTACTTC	CASSSGGPYEQYF
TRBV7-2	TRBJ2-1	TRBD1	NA	TGTGCCAGCAGCTCATCAGAAGGGGGCCCCAGCGACTTCAATGAGCAGTTCTTC	CASSSSEGGPSDFNEQFF
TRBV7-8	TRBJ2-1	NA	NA	TGTGCCAGCGGTCGTGTGAGGGCGGCCGACAATGAGCAGTTCTTC	CASGRVRAADNEQFF
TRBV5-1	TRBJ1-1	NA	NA	TGCGCCAGCAGCTTGTCGGCGGCCTCGAACACTGAAGCTTTCTTT	CASSLSAASNTEAFF